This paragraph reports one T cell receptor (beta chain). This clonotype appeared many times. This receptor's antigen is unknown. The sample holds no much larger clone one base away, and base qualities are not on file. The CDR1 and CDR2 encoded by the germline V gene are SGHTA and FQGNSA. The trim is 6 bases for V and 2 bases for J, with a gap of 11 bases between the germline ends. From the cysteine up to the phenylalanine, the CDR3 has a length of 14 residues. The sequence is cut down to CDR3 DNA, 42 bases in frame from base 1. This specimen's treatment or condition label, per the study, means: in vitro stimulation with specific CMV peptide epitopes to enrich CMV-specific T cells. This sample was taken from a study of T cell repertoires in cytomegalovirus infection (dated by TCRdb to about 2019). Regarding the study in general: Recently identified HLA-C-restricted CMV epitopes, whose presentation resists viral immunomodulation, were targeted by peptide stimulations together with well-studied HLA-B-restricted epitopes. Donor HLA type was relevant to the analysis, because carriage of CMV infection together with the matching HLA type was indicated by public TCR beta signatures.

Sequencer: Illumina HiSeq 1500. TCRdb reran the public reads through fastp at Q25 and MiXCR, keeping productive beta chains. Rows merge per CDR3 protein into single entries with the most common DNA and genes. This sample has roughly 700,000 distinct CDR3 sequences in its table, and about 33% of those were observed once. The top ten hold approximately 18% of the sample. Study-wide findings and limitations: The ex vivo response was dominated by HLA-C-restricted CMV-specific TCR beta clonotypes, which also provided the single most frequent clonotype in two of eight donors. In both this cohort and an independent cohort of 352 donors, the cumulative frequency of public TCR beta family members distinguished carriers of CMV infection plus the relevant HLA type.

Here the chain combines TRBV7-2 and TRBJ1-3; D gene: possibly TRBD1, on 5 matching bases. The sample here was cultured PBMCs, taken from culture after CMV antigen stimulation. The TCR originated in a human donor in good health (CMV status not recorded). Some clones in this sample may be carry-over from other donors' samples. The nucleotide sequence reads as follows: TGTGCCAGCAGTAATGTGGGGGCTGGAAACACCATATATTTT. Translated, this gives CASSNVGAGNTIYF.